The 7 T cell receptor beta chains in this list originate from one sample, sequenced in a study of beta chain features in type 1 diabetes. The study's findings and limits: In every one of the four CD4+ subsets, TCRB CDR3s were moderately but significantly shorter in Type 1 diabetes patients.

The entirety of the isolated RNA underwent reverse transcription, so expressed TCRB transcripts were sequenced. Assay: immunoSEQ multiplex PCR; the TCRdb copy retains only in-frame clones and omits some. The table has about 740,000 clones, 10% to 15% seen once; the top ten hold less than 0.025%. Antigens of these TCRs are unknown. The sequenced sample was naive CD4+ T cells from blood. All receptors derive from a man in his late teens or twenties with type 1 diabetes.

This clone was observed a handful of times. The chain uses TRBV9 and TRBJ2-5, with D possibly TRBD2 on 6 matching bases. V was trimmed by 3 bases and J by 4 bases, leaving 13 bases between them. Germline values: CDR1 SGDLS, CDR2 YYNGEE. CDR3 length: 14 residues. As DNA, the CDR3 is TGTGCCAGCAGCGGGCGGACTATGGTAGAGACCCAGTACTTC. Translated, it gives CASSGRTMVETQYF.

About this clone: The same CDR3 can be traced to other DNA sequences in this sample. The chain combines TRBV6-1 with TRBJ1-5; D not certain. CDR1 is MNHNS and CDR2 is SASEGT in the germline V gene. The length of the CDR3 is 11 residues. V lost 2 bases, J lost 7 bases, and 3 bases lay in between. CDR3 sequence: CASSERQPQHF. The CDR3 coding sequence is TGTGCCAGCAGTGAAAGGCAGCCCCAGCATTTT.

In DNA, the CDR3 is TGCGCCAGCAGAAAACCTCGGGACACGAGCTACGAGCAGTACTTC. Encoded protein: CASRKPRDTSYEQYF. The chain recombines TRBV5-1 with TRBJ2-7, with D possibly being TRBD1 (6 bases). With 5 bases removed from V and 3 bases from J, the gap between germline ends came to 18 bases. Germline CDR1 SGHRS, CDR2 YFSETQ. The length of the CDR3 is 15 residues.

In its sample, this clone was seen a few times. V usage is TRBV7-9 and J usage is TRBJ1-6; D is unresolved. The V end lost 4 bases, the J end lost 9 bases, and 19 bases lay between the germline ends. This CDR3 is built from 16 residues. Germline V gene data show CDR1 as SEHNR and CDR2 as FQNEAQ (reference sequence). The CDR3 nucleotides are TGTGCCAGCAGCTCCATAGTGGAGGCAGTCACTTCACCCCTCCACTTT. It translates to CASSSIVEAVTSPLHF.

This clone came up a few times. The chain joins TRBV5-1 to TRBJ2-7; 8 nucleotides agree with TRBD1. Germline CDR1 is SGHRS and CDR2 is YFSETQ. This CDR3 is built from 15 residues. Trimming removed 4 bases from V and 2 bases from J; junction bases left unmatched: 8. CDR3 bases: TGCGCCAGCAGCGTGTCACAGGGGGAAACCTACGAGCAGTACTTC. As protein: CASSVSQGETYEQYF.

The chain uses TRBV27 and TRBJ1-2, with a possible D match to TRBD1 (6 bases). The germline V gene encodes CDR1 MNHEY and CDR2 SMNVEV (reference sequence). V lost 4 bases, J lost 0 bases, and 12 bases lay in between. The CDR3 runs 15 residues. CDR3 loop: CASSSYREANYGYTF. The CDR3 DNA reads TGTGCCAGCAGTTCTTACAGGGAGGCTAACTATGGCTACACCTTC.

This clone was seen a few times. This chain connects TRBV29-1 to TRBJ2-3, with D perhaps TRBD2 (5 bases). V was trimmed by 4 bases and J by 6 bases, leaving 11 bases between them. CDR1 and CDR2 from the germline V gene are SQVTM and ANQGSEA. The CDR3 has 12 amino acids. The DNA of the CDR3 is TGCAGCGTTGGAGGGATCGAGGATACGCAGTATTTT. Protein: CSVGGIEDTQYF.